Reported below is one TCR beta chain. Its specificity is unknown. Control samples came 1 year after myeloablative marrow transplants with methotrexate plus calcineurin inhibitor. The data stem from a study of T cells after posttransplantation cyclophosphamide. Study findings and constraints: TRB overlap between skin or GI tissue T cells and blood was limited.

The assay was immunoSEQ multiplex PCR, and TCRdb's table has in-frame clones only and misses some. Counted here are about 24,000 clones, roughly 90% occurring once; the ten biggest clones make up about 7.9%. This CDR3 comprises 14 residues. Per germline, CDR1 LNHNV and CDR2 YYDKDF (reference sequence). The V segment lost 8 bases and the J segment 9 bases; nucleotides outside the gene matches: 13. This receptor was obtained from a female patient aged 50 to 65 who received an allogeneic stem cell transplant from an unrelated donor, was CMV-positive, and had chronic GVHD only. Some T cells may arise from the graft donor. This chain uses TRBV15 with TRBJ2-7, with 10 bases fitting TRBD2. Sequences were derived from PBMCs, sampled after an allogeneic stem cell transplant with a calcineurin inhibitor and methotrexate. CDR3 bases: TGTGCCACCGGCGGTAGCGGGAGGCTGGGGAGGCAGTACTTC. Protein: CATGGSGRLGRQYF.